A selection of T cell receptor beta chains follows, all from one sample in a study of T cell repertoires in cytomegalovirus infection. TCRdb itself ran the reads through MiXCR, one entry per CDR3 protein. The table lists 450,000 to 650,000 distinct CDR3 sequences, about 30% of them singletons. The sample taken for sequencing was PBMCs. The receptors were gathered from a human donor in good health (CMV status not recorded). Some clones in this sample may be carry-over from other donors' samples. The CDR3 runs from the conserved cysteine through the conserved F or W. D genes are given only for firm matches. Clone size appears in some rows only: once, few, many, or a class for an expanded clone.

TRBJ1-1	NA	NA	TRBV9	TGTGCCAGCAGCCAAAATCCGGGGGTAAACACTGAAGCTTTCTTT	CASSQNPGVNTEAFF
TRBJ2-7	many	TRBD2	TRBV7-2	TGTGCCAGCAGCCTCGAGGTAGCGGGGCACTACGAGCAGTACTTC	CASSLEVAGHYEQYF
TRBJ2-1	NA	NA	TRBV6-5	TGTGCCAGCCTGGGTAGGGAGCATGAGCAGTTCTTC	CASLGREHEQFF
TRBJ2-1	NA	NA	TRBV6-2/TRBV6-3	TGTGCCAGCAGCCTACGGGAGTTAGGCTACAATGAGCAGTTCTTC	CASSLRELGYNEQFF
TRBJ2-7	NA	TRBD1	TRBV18	TGTGCCAGCTCACACGGGACAGGGTTTGGCAACGAGCAGTACTTC	CASSHGTGFGNEQYF
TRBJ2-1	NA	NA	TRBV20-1	TGCAGTGCTAGGGAGTCTAGCGACCAGTTCTTC	CSARESSDQFF
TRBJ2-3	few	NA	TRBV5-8	TGTGCCAGCAGCTCGCCTTGGAGGGCTAGCAAGTCAGATACGCAGTATTTT	CASSSPWRASKSDTQYF
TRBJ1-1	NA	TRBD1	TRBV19	TGTGCCAGTAGTATAGTCCTCGGGACAGGGGCGGGCACTGAAGCTTTCTTT	CASSIVLGTGAGTEAFF
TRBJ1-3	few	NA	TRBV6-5	TGTGCCAGCAGTTACTCGACCCTTGGAAGCTCTGGAAACACCATATATTTT	CASSYSTLGSSGNTIYF
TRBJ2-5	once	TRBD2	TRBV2	TGTGCCAGCAGGGGGGGACTAAAGGAGACCCAGTACTTC	CASRGGLKETQYF
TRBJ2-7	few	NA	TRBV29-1	TGCAGCGTGGATACAGGGACCTACGAGCAGTACTTC	CSVDTGTYEQYF
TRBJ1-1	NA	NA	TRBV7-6	TGTGCCAGCAGCGGGGGCCCGGTGATTGGGGGAAGTAACACTGAAGCTTTCTTT	CASSGGPVIGGSNTEAFF
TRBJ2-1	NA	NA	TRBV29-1	TGCAGCGTCGGAGTCCATTTTGATTCCTACAATGAGCAGTTCTTC	CSVGVHFDSYNEQFF
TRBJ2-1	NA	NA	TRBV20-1	TGCAGTGCTAGCGGTGGGAGCTCCTACAATGAGCAGTTCTTC	CSASGGSSYNEQFF
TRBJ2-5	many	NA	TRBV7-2	TGTGCCAGCGGGCGACTCCAAGAGACCCAGTACTTC	CASGRLQETQYF
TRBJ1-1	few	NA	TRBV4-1	TGCGCCAGCAGCCAAGAGAAACAGGGGAACACTGAAGCTTTCTTT	CASSQEKQGNTEAFF
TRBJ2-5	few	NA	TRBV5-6	TGTGCCAGCAGCTTGCCGGGACTCGGGGAGACCCAGTACTTC	CASSLPGLGETQYF
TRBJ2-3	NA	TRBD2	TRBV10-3	TGTGCCAGCTCCGCTCCCTCGGGGGGAGGGACCACAGATACGCAGTATTTT	CASSAPSGGGTTDTQYF
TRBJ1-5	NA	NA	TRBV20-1	TGCAGTGCTAGGGATGTGGGGGAGCGGAATCAGCCCCAGCATTTT	CSARDVGERNQPQHF
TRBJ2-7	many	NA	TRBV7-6	TGTGCCAGCAGCTTAGGAGTTGGGTTCGAGCAGTACTTC	CASSLGVGFEQYF